This T cell receptor (beta chain) was sequenced in a study of OX40 agonist ivuxolimab in advanced cancers. Study background: Dosing consisted of intravenous ivuxolimab at 0.01 to 10 mg/kg every 2 weeks. Overall study results and limits: In the 0.1 to 3.0 mg/kg range, CD4+ and CD8+ blood T cells had expanded clonally by week 6.

Clones were read by immunoSEQ multiplex PCR, and TCRdb kept only the in-frame ones, dropping some. The data hold 65,000 or so clones, with 75% to 90% observed a single time. Comments on this clone: Its antigen is still unknown.

Trimming left V 2 bases short and J 5 bases short, with 6 bases between. CDR3 length equals 12 residues. CDR1 is LNHDA, CDR2 SQIVND, per germline (reference sequence). The input for sequencing was CD4+ or CD8+ T cells sorted from blood, taken in a trial of the OX40 agonist ivuxolimab. This clonotype was sampled from an adult with an advanced solid tumor such as melanoma, head and neck, liver or kidney cancer. This rearrangement joins TRBV19 to TRBJ1-1, with unresolved D. CDR3: CASSIRGTEAFF. The CDR3 coding sequence is TGTGCCAGTAGTATACGAGGTACTGAAGCTTTCTTT.